The 31 T cell receptor beta chains in this list originate from one sample, sequenced in a study of blood T cell repertoires in COVID-19. Sequenced by immunoSEQ multiplex PCR; TCRdb stores in-frame clones only, minus some. The sample lists roughly 100,000 clones, roughly 80% occurring once. Sequencing was done on a sample of peripheral blood. The receptors derive from a woman in her 70s with acute or convalescent COVID-19.

The V and J genes are TRBV4-3 and TRBJ1-2, with D perhaps matching TRBD1 (6 bases). The germline V gene has CDR1 LGHNA and CDR2 YSLEER. The CDR3 is 15 amino acids. Trimming stripped 3 bases from V and 3 bases from J, with 14 bases between. The DNA for the CDR3 is TGCGCCAGCAGCCAGGCTAAGACAGGCCACTATGGCTACACCTTC. It specifies CASSQAKTGHYGYTF.

The chain uses TRBV12-5 and TRBJ1-5; 9 nucleotides agree with TRBD1. Trimming took 5 bases from V and 7 from J; bases not matched to a gene: 9. Germline-derived CDR1 and CDR2 are LGHNT and FRNRAP. The CDR3 has 15 amino acids. The CDR3 loop is CASGPSGQGGQPQHF. Here the CDR3 DNA reads TGTGCTAGTGGTCCGTCGGGACAGGGAGGCCAGCCCCAGCATTTT.

In DNA, the CDR3 is TGTGCCAGCAGGATAGCTCAGGGGGCGCGAGGTAACTATGGCTACACCTTC. Translating gives CASRIAQGARGNYGYTF. The chain recombines TRBV28 with TRBJ1-2, with 8 bases identical to TRBD1. V lost 6 bases and J lost 1; bases outside the gene matches: 13. Germline V gives CDR1 MDHEN, CDR2 SYDVKM. The CDR3 is 17 amino acids.

This clone was counted a single time. V is TRBV28 and J is TRBJ1-1; tentative D call: TRBD1 (5 bases). Germline V gene lookup returns CDR1 MDHEN and CDR2 SYDVKM. The V gene lost 5 bases and the J gene lost 1 base, with 11 bases spanning the gap. This CDR3 is built from 14 residues. The CDR3 sequence: CASSPLDRNTEAFF. The CDR3 nucleotides are TGTGCCAGCAGTCCTCTAGACAGGAACACTGAAGCTTTCTTT.

This sequence joins TRBV3-1 (or the pseudogene TRBV3-2) and TRBJ2-2, with D perhaps matching TRBD2 (6 bases). The germline CDR1 and CDR2 sequences are LGHDT and YNNKEL (reference sequence). Trimming pared 8 bases from V and 0 bases from J, leaving 16 bases between. CDR3 length equals 16 residues. Here the CDR3 reads CASSARGGANTGELFF. The CDR3 bases are TGTGCCAGCTCTGCCCGTGGAGGGGCGAACACCGGGGAGCTGTTTTTT.

The rearrangement links TRBV19 to TRBJ1-4, with 7 bases lining up with TRBD1. The V gene's germline CDR1 is LNHDA and CDR2 SQIVND (reference sequence). The length of the CDR3 is 15 residues. V shed 6 bases and J 0 bases; nucleotides not matched to a gene: 4. Here the CDR3 reads CASRKGQATNEKLFF. CDR3 coding DNA: TGTGCCAGTAGAAAAGGACAGGCAACTAATGAAAAACTGTTTTTT.

This chain joins TRBV3-1 (or the pseudogene TRBV3-2) and TRBJ2-3; TRBD2 aligns across 10 bases. Losses at the gene ends were 11 bases for V and 0 bases for J; bases not matched to a gene: 11. The length of the CDR3 is 16 residues. Germline V gene data show CDR1 as LGHDT and CDR2 as YNNKEL (reference sequence). The chain's CDR3 is CARRTSGPGSTDTQYF. DNA of the CDR3: TGTGCCCGGCGGACTAGCGGTCCCGGGAGCACAGATACGCAGTATTTT.

The V call is TRBV6-5, the J call TRBJ1-3; 7 bases fit TRBD1. Germline CDR1 reads MNHEY; CDR2 reads SVGAGI. V lost 6 bases to trimming and J lost 4 bases; unmatched junction nucleotides: 3. The CDR3 runs to 13 residues. The DNA for the CDR3 is TGTGCCAGCAGGAGGACAGGCGGAAACACCATATATTTT. Its translation is CASRRTGGNTIYF.

This sequence joins TRBV29-1 and TRBJ2-3; 14 nucleotides line up with TRBD2. From germline, CDR1 is SQVTM and CDR2 ANQGSEA. J lost 4 bases, V lost 0 bases, and 6 bases had no gene match. This CDR3 is built from 17 residues. CDR3 sequence: CSVEDMGLAGDPDTQYF. CDR3 sequence (DNA): TGCAGCGTTGAAGATATGGGACTAGCGGGAGATCCAGATACGCAGTATTTT.

This rearrangement joins TRBV6-2 or TRBV6-3 to TRBJ2-3; no clear D gene. CDR1 is MNHEY, CDR2 SVGEGT, per germline. The V end lost 3 bases, the J end lost 2 bases, and 3 bases lay between the germline ends. CDR3 length: 12 amino acids. CDR3 bases: TGTGCCAGCAGTTATAACACAGATACGCAGTATTTT. It codes for CASSYNTDTQYF.

The chain couples TRBV19 to TRBJ2-1, with unresolved D. V was clipped by 8 bases and J by 7 bases, with 18 bases between them. Germline CDR1 LNHDA, CDR2 SQIVND (reference sequence). The CDR3 has 14 amino acids. CDR3 in DNA: TGTGCCAGTCGTAGCCTAATCCTGAGAAATGAGCAGTTCTTC. Translation gives CASRSLILRNEQFF.

This clone was counted once. The rearrangement joins TRBV5-4 to TRBJ2-5; tentative D call: TRBD1 (6 bases). Per germline, CDR1 SGHNT and CDR2 YYREEE (reference sequence). With 4 bases removed from V and 6 bases from J, the gap between germline ends came to 13 bases. There are 13 residues in the CDR3. CDR3 sequence reads: CASSIQGEQTQYF. DNA for the CDR3: TGTGCCAGCAGCATACAGGGAGAGCAGACCCAGTACTTC.

The chain joins TRBV6-6 to TRBJ2-5; 12 nucleotides match TRBD1. Looked up from germline, CDR1 is MNHNY and CDR2 is SVGAGI (reference sequence). The CDR3 runs to 16 residues. The V and J ends lost 0 bases and 5 bases, in that order; junction bases with no gene match: 4. CDR3 nucleotides: TGTGCCAGCAGTTACTCCGGGGACAGGGGGCACGAGACCCAGTACTTC. As protein: CASSYSGDRGHETQYF.

Here the CDR3 reads CASSSTGGRYGYTF. The CDR3 nucleotides are TGTGCCAGCAGCTCTACAGGGGGGAGGTATGGCTACACCTTC. V is TRBV7-2 and J is TRBJ1-2, with 8 bases matching TRBD1. The germline V gene encodes CDR1 SGHTA and CDR2 FQGNSA. The CDR3 is 14 amino acids. Trimming removed 4 bases from V and 5 bases from J; junction bases left unmatched: 6.

The rearrangement joins TRBV29-1 to TRBJ1-2; possibly TRBD1 for D (5 bases). CDR1 is SQVTM and CDR2 is ANQGSEA in the germline V gene. There are 10 residues in the CDR3. The V end lost 6 bases, the J end lost 8 bases, and 10 bases lay between the germline ends. Written as DNA, the CDR3 is TGCAGCGTCGGGGCGGGGGGCTACACCTTC. Translated: CSVGAGGYTF. Based on the CDR3 plus reference TRBV29-1 and TRBJ1-2, the full variable domain is SAVISQKPSRDICQRGTSLTIQCQVDSQVTMMFWYRQQPGQSLTLIATANQGSEATYESGFVIDKFPISRPNLTFSTLTVSNMSPEDSSIYLCSVGAGGYTFGSGTRLTVV.

This chain links TRBV27 with TRBJ1-1; D possibly corresponds to TRBD1 (5 bases). The CDR3 loop spans 11 amino acids. CDR1 and CDR2 from the germline V gene are MNHEY and SMNVEV (reference sequence). Trimming pared 11 bases from V and 7 bases from J, leaving 14 bases between. This CDR3 is CASGGWGEAFF. The CDR3 nucleotides are TGTGCCTCGGGGGGGTGGGGTGAAGCTTTCTTT.

The chain employs TRBV7-2 and TRBJ2-5; D might be TRBD1 (5 bases). V lost 5 bases and J lost 2, with 9 bases in between. CDR3 length: 13 amino acids. Germline V gives CDR1 SGHTA, CDR2 FQGNSA. The CDR3 sequence is CASSLDRQETQYF. The CDR3 region has the DNA TGTGCCAGCAGCCTCGACAGACAAGAGACCCAGTACTTC.

This rearrangement joins TRBV5-1 to TRBJ2-3, with TRBD2 as a possible D gene (6 bases). This CDR3 has 17 amino acids. V lost 5 bases and J lost 0, with 19 bases in between. The V gene's germline CDR1 is SGHRS and CDR2 YFSETQ. CDR3 loop: CASSNPTSHTSTDTQYF. In DNA form, the CDR3 reads TGCGCCAGCAGTAACCCGACTAGTCACACTAGCACAGATACGCAGTATTTT.

This clone has more than one count but fewer than ten. V is TRBV12-5 and J is TRBJ1-5; D is possibly TRBD1 (5 bases). V lost 1 base to trimming and J lost 4 bases, with 11 bases between them. The CDR3 loop spans 15 amino acids. CDR1 is LGHNT, CDR2 FRNRAP, per germline. CDR3 sequence reads: CASGLEGGGNQPQHF. The CDR3, as DNA: TGTGCTAGTGGTTTGGAGGGCGGGGGTAATCAGCCCCAGCATTTT.

This rearrangement joins TRBV28 to TRBJ2-3, with 7 bases fitting TRBD2. Germline CDR1 MDHEN, CDR2 SYDVKM. The CDR3 loop spans 17 amino acids. Trimming took 4 bases from V and 5 from J; bases not matched to a gene: 15. CDR3 loop: CASSSSVGGPGIDTQYF. The CDR3 DNA is TGTGCCAGCAGTTCCTCTGTGGGAGGGCCTGGAATAGATACGCAGTATTTT.

This clone was seen a few times. V gene TRBV5-6 combines with J gene TRBJ1-2; D not certain. Germline V gene lookup returns CDR1 SGHDT and CDR2 YYEEEE. V was cut by 3 bases and J by 8 bases, with 23 bases left in between. CDR3 length: 16 amino acids. Here the CDR3 reads CASSSLKNTLALGYTF. As DNA, the CDR3 is TGTGCCAGCAGCTCCCTTAAAAACACCCTGGCTTTGGGCTACACCTTC. Looking up the rest from reference TRBV5-6 and TRBJ1-2 gives the full variable domain: DAGVTQSPTHLIKTRGQQVTLRCSPKSGHDTVSWYQQALGQGPQFIFQYYEEEERQRGNFPDRFSGHQFPNYSSELNVNALLLGDSALYLCASSSLKNTLALGYTFGSGTRLTVV.

The chain employs TRBV19 and TRBJ1-5; D is perhaps TRBD1 (6 bases). The germline gives CDR1 LNHDA, CDR2 SQIVND (reference sequence). The CDR3 totals 14 residues. The V end lost 3 bases, the J end lost 5 bases, and 11 bases lay between the germline ends. CDR3 sequence reads: CASSIQGMDQPQHF. As DNA, the CDR3 is TGTGCCAGTAGTATCCAGGGGATGGATCAGCCCCAGCATTTT. The full variable domain, rest sourced from reference TRBV19 and TRBJ1-5, is DGGITQSPKYLFRKEGQNVTLSCEQNLNHDAMYWYRQDPGQGLRLIYYSQIVNDFQKGDIAEGYSVSREKKESFPLTVTSAQKNPTAFYLCASSIQGMDQPQHFGDGTRLSIL.

This clone was found once. This chain joins TRBV27 and TRBJ1-2; D gene uncertain. Germline V CDR1 and CDR2: MNHEY, SMNVEV (reference sequence). The V gene lost 3 bases and the J gene lost 4 bases, with 15 bases spanning the gap. This CDR3 is built from 15 residues. The CDR3 region has the DNA TGTGCCAGCAGTTTGGAGGGCCCCCCGGTCTATGGCTACACCTTC. This sequence encodes CASSLEGPPVYGYTF.

V is TRBV6-1 and J is TRBJ2-5; D remains unclear. V was cut by 2 bases and J by 2 bases, with 6 bases left in between. The CDR3 contains 13 residues. Germline V CDR1 and CDR2: MNHNS, SASEGT. The CDR3 sequence: CASSELQQETQYF. CDR3 nucleotide sequence: TGTGCCAGCAGTGAACTCCAGCAAGAGACCCAGTACTTC.

J is TRBJ2-7 and V is TRBV30, with 11 bases that match TRBD2. V was pared by 4 bases and J by 8 bases, with 4 bases of the junction left unmatched. CDR3 length: 12 residues. Germline V gene data show CDR1 as GTSNPN and CDR2 as SVGIG (reference sequence). For the CDR3, the DNA is TGTGCCTGGATGCTAGCGGGGGGCCAGCAGTACTTC. It yields the protein CAWMLAGGQQYF.

This clone appeared once. Other nucleotide sequences in the sample specify the same CDR3. The J gene is TRBJ1-1, the V gene TRBV12-3 or TRBV12-4; D might be TRBD1 (6 bases). CDR3 size: 13 residues. V lost 3 bases and J 1 base, leaving 6 bases between the germline ends. The CDR3 sequence: CASSLTGNTEAFF. The CDR3 DNA sequence: TGTGCCAGCAGTTTGACAGGGAACACTGAAGCTTTCTTT.

The chain joins TRBV2 to TRBJ2-1; 11 nucleotides match TRBD2. The CDR3 loop spans 15 amino acids. The J segment lost 6 bases and the V segment lost 5 bases, leaving 6 bases of the junction unmatched. Germline loops: CDR1 SNHLY, CDR2 FYNNEI. CDR3 amino acids: CASSSLAGAPNEQFF. The CDR3, as DNA: TGTGCCAGCAGTTCACTAGCGGGAGCCCCCAATGAGCAGTTCTTC.

The chain links TRBV29-1 to TRBJ2-7, with TRBD2 as a possible D gene (6 bases). Germline values: CDR1 SQVTM, CDR2 ANQGSEA. V was pared by 1 base and J by 6 bases, with 16 bases between. This CDR3 has 14 residues. The CDR3 region has the DNA TGCAGCGTTGAAGGGGGACGGAGGGGAACCGAGCAGTACTTC. This gives the protein CSVEGGRRGTEQYF.

The rearrangement uses TRBV3-1 (or the pseudogene TRBV3-2) and TRBJ1-1; 9 nucleotides line up with TRBD1. Unmatched junction bases numbered 7, after V lost 4 bases and J lost 1 base. The CDR3 runs to 16 residues. Per the germline V gene, CDR1 is LGHDT and CDR2 is YNNKEL (reference sequence). CDR3 sequence: CASSRRGQGGNTEAFF. Written as DNA, the CDR3 is TGTGCCAGCAGCCGGAGGGGACAGGGAGGGAACACTGAAGCTTTCTTT.

This chain's CDR3 is CASSSYRGSNYGYTF. For the CDR3, the DNA is TGTGCCAGCAGTTCGTACAGGGGATCAAACTATGGCTACACCTTC. The chain couples TRBV6-5 to TRBJ1-2, with 7 bases fitting TRBD1. The CDR3 runs to 15 residues. V shed 4 bases and J 2 bases; nucleotides not matched to a gene: 7. Germline V lookup: CDR1 MNHEY, CDR2 SVGAGI.

The genes are TRBV6-6 and TRBJ2-5; 8 positions agree with TRBD2. V gave up 6 bases and J gave up 5 bases; unmatched junction bases: 14. CDR3 length: 16 amino acids. CDR1 is MNHNY, CDR2 SVGAGI, per germline (reference sequence). The DNA for the CDR3 is TGTGCCAGCAGCTGGGGGGCGGGAGGACCGGGCGAGACCCAGTACTTC. It yields the protein CASSWGAGGPGETQYF.